One sample yielded the 27 T cell receptor beta chains listed below, sequenced in a study of identical twins. TCRdb processed the 5' RACE reads anew with MiXCR; each CDR3 protein has one entry. The sample has about 460,000 distinct CDR3 sequences; approximately 15% are singletons. These sequences were also reported in another study, on yellow fever vaccine responses in identical twins.

Sequencing was carried out using CD4+ T cells sorted from blood. The source of these receptors is a young woman in good health.

This clonotype was recorded a few times. V usage is TRBV12-3 or TRBV12-4 and J usage is TRBJ2-6; D is unresolved. The CDR3 runs 14 residues. The V gene lost 6 bases and the J gene lost 0 bases, with 6 bases spanning the gap. The CDR3, as DNA: TGTGCCAGCAGGCCTGACTCTGGGGCCAACGTCCTGACTTTC. It codes for CASRPDSGANVLTF.

The chain has TRBV6-5 and TRBJ2-1; no reliable D call. The V gene's germline CDR1 is MNHEY and CDR2 SVGAGI. The CDR3 is 12 amino acids. V shed 3 bases and J shed 7 bases, with 7 bases lying between them. The DNA of the CDR3 is TGTGCCAGCAGTTATGATTGGAATGAGCAGTTCTTC. Translated: CASSYDWNEQFF.

The rearrangement joins TRBV24-1 to TRBJ2-3; 9 nucleotides match TRBD2. Per germline, CDR1 KGHDR and CDR2 SFDVKD. The CDR3 is made up of 18 amino acids. Trimming removed 0 bases from V and 2 bases from J; junction bases left unmatched: 8. As DNA, the CDR3 is TGTGCCACCAGTGATTTGAAGACTAGCGGACTAAACACAGATACGCAGTATTTT. It translates to CATSDLKTSGLNTDTQYF.

This clonotype was observed at least ten times. For the CDR3, the DNA is TGTGCCAGCAGTTCAACAGGGGTTTCGTTCTACGAGCAGTACTTC. Amino acids: CASSSTGVSFYEQYF. This chain connects TRBV6-5 to TRBJ2-7; 7 bases line up with TRBD1. V lost 4 bases and J lost 3; bases outside the gene matches: 9. The germline V gene has CDR1 MNHEY and CDR2 SVGAGI. The CDR3 sequence is 15 residues long.

This chain uses TRBV6-1 with TRBJ2-6, with 10 bases fitting TRBD1. CDR1 is MNHNS, CDR2 SASEGT, per germline. The CDR3 runs 16 residues. Trimming cost V 8 bases and J 0 bases; bases outside gene matches: 4. CDR3 DNA sequence: TGTGCCAGCTCGACAGGGGGCCGCTCTGGGGCCAACGTCCTGACTTTC. It codes for CASSTGGRSGANVLTF.

This clonotype turned up a few times. This sequence joins TRBV11-2 and TRBJ2-1; 9 bases are a match to TRBD2. Germline V CDR1 and CDR2: SGHAT, FQNNGV. The CDR3 is made up of 18 amino acids. Unmatched junction bases numbered 10, after V lost 4 bases and J lost 0 bases. The CDR3 reads CASSSRTSERFSYNEQFF. CDR3 bases: TGTGCCAGCAGCTCTCGGACTAGCGAACGATTCTCCTACAATGAGCAGTTCTTC.

DNA of the CDR3: TGCAGTGCACCGACTAGCAGACCCACAGATACGCAGTATTTT. It translates to CSAPTSRPTDTQYF. The V and J genes are TRBV20-1 and TRBJ2-3; 7 bases line up with TRBD2. The CDR3 has 14 residues. V dropped 6 bases and J dropped 2; count of bases not matched to a gene: 8. CDR1 DFQATT and CDR2 SNEGSKA come from the germline V gene (reference sequence).

This clonotype was found many times. At one of its ends the junction is not consistent with the germline gene, which may arise from a read error. V is TRBV5-1 and J is TRBJ2-1; TRBD2 matches 10 bases. The CDR3 is made up of 15 amino acids. Germline V gene data show CDR1 as SGHRS and CDR2 as YFSETQ. CDR3 in amino acids: CASSLVLAGANEQFF. The CDR3 DNA sequence: TGTGCCAGCAGCTTAGTCCTAGCGGGGGCCAATGAGCAGTTCTTC.

This clonotype was recorded at least ten times. This chain joins TRBV18 and TRBJ2-7; 7 nucleotides agree with TRBD2. V was pared by 8 bases and J by 3 bases, with 7 bases of the junction left unmatched. This CDR3 spans 13 amino acids. The germline V gene has CDR1 KGHSH and CDR2 LQKENI. The CDR3 nucleotides are TGTGCCAGCACCCCGAGCGGGAACTACGAGCAGTACTTC. It is translated as CASTPSGNYEQYF.

The chain has TRBV27 and TRBJ2-5, with D perhaps TRBD1 or TRBD2 (5 bases each). The germline V and J ends were trimmed by 0 bases and 1 base, with 9 bases remaining between them. CDR1 is MNHEY, CDR2 SMNVEV, per germline (reference sequence). The CDR3 covers 15 residues. The CDR3 loop is CASSLSPGAQETQYF. CDR3 DNA: TGTGCCAGCAGTTTATCTCCCGGGGCCCAAGAGACCCAGTACTTC.

This clonotype was counted only a few times. The chain is built from TRBV4-1 and TRBJ2-3; D may correspond to TRBD1 or TRBD2 (5 bases each). The CDR3 runs to 14 residues. V was trimmed by 5 bases and J by 0 bases, leaving 9 bases between them. Germline-derived CDR1 and CDR2 are MGHRA and YSYEKL. CDR3 bases: TGCGCCAGCAGCGGGGACGCCAGCACAGATACGCAGTATTTT. Amino acid sequence: CASSGDASTDTQYF.

This clonotype was counted between two and nine times. The V call is TRBV27, the J call TRBJ1-2, with 8 bases fitting TRBD1. The CDR3 extends over 13 amino acids. V gave up 6 bases and J gave up 5 bases; unmatched junction bases: 5. Germline V gene lookup returns CDR1 MNHEY and CDR2 SMNVEV (reference sequence). CDR3 residues: CASSGQGGYGYTF. The CDR3 DNA follows: TGTGCCAGCAGCGGACAGGGAGGTTATGGCTACACCTTC.

This clonotype has a handful of counts. J is TRBJ2-4 and V is TRBV15; tentative D call: TRBD1 (5 bases). V lost 6 bases and J lost 6, with 12 bases in between. In germline, CDR1 is LNHNV, CDR2 YYDKDF (reference sequence). The CDR3 spans 13 residues. CDR3 protein: CATRSSGLNIQYF. The CDR3 DNA reads as TGTGCCACCAGGTCGTCAGGGTTAAACATTCAGTACTTC. Looking up the rest from reference TRBV15 and TRBJ2-4 gives the full variable domain: DAMVIQNPRYQVTQFGKPVTLSCSQTLNHNVMYWYQQKSSQAPKLLFHYYDKDFNNEADTPDNFQSRRPNTSFCFLDIRSPGLGDTAMYLCATRSSGLNIQYFGAGTRLSVL.

This clonotype has more than one count but fewer than ten. The chain links TRBV4-3 to TRBJ2-3, with TRBD2 matching over 7 bases. Germline V lookup: CDR1 LGHNA, CDR2 YSLEER. The CDR3 length is 17 residues. V was clipped by 0 bases and J by 1 base; unmatched bases: 7. CDR3 sequence: CASSQESAGVGTDTQYF. The CDR3 DNA is TGCGCCAGCAGCCAAGAGTCGGCGGGAGTGGGCACAGATACGCAGTATTTT.

This clonotype was observed at least ten times. The chain has TRBV29-1 and TRBJ2-3; 7 bases agree with TRBD1. This CDR3 is built from 12 residues. Germline lookup yields CDR1 SQVTM and CDR2 ANQGSEA. Trimming cost V 7 bases and J 1 base; bases outside gene matches: 2. The CDR3 DNA sequence: TGCAGCGACGACAGGGGCACAGATACGCAGTATTTT. Amino acids: CSDDRGTDTQYF.

CDR3 sequence (DNA): TGTGCCAGCAGTTATTCCGCAAGCGGGTATGAGCAGTTCTTC. Residues: CASSYSASGYEQFF. The V gene is TRBV6-5, the J gene TRBJ2-1; D might be TRBD2 (6 bases). Germline loops: CDR1 MNHEY, CDR2 SVGAGI. V was trimmed by 3 bases and J by 8 bases, leaving 14 bases between them. This CDR3 is 14 amino acids long.

The rearrangement uses TRBV4-1 and TRBJ2-3, with D perhaps matching TRBD2 (5 bases). The CDR3 length is 17 residues. Germline assignment: CDR1 MGHRA and CDR2 YSYEKL. The germline V and J ends were trimmed by 1 base and 2 bases, with 16 bases remaining between them. The CDR3 sequence: CASSQGRSGLNTDTQYF. In DNA, the CDR3 is TGCGCCAGCAGCCAAGGTCGATCCGGACTTAACACAGATACGCAGTATTTT.

The V and J genes are TRBV29-1 and TRBJ1-1; D may be TRBD1 (5 bases). Trimming stripped 7 bases from V and 5 bases from J, with 20 bases between. In germline, CDR1 is SQVTM, CDR2 ANQGSEA. The CDR3 covers 14 residues. Here the CDR3 reads CSGNRGTAGTEAFF. The CDR3 bases are TGCAGCGGGAACCGGGGGACGGCCGGGACTGAAGCTTTCTTT. The variable domain in full, with the rest retrieved from reference TRBV29-1 and TRBJ1-1, is SAVISQKPSRDICQRGTSLTIQCQVDSQVTMMFWYRQQPGQSLTLIATANQGSEATYESGFVIDKFPISRPNLTFSTLTVSNMSPEDSSIYLCSGNRGTAGTEAFFGQGTRLTVV.

The chain combines TRBV11-3 with TRBJ2-1; D perhaps matches TRBD2 (6 bases). CDR1 and CDR2 (germline): SGHNT, YENEEA. Trimming shortened V by 1 base and J by 7 bases, and 11 bases separated the two germline ends. The CDR3 spans 14 residues. The CDR3 here is CASSLGRDGNEQFF. The CDR3 coding sequence is TGTGCCAGCAGCTTAGGGCGGGATGGAAATGAGCAGTTCTTC.

The rearrangement links TRBV12-3 or TRBV12-4 to TRBJ2-1; 8 bases align to TRBD1. Trimming cost V 3 bases and J 3 bases; bases outside gene matches: 4. The CDR3 runs to 15 residues. This CDR3 reads CASSFRQGNYNEQFF. The CDR3 DNA reads TGTGCCAGCAGTTTTCGACAGGGGAACTACAATGAGCAGTTCTTC.

This clonotype was seen a handful of times. This chain connects TRBV6-2 or TRBV6-3 to TRBJ2-1; D is possibly TRBD2 (6 bases). Trimming removed 7 bases from V and 5 bases from J, with 15 bases in between. CDR3 length: 14 residues. Germline V gene sequence: CDR1 MNHEY, CDR2 SVGEGT. The CDR3 DNA reads TGTGCCAGCAAATTGGGACTGCCAAACAATGAGCAGTTCTTC. Translation gives CASKLGLPNNEQFF.

The chain links TRBV28 to TRBJ2-6; D may be TRBD1 (6 bases). The V and J ends lost 5 bases and 0 bases respectively, with 14 bases between them. CDR1 and CDR2 from the germline V gene are MDHEN and SYDVKM. CDR3 length: 17 residues. DNA for the CDR3: TGTGCCAGCAGTACTCCGATACAGGGCTCTGGGGCCAACGTCCTGACTTTC. It specifies CASSTPIQGSGANVLTF.

This clonotype was counted a few times. The chain carries TRBV3-1 and TRBJ1-2; no reliable D call. The ends were cut back, 1 base at V and 5 bases at J, with 11 bases in the middle. CDR1 LGHDT and CDR2 YNNKEL come from the germline V gene (reference sequence). CDR3 length equals 14 residues. The CDR3 DNA follows: TGTGCCAGCAGCCAAGGAACAGTTGTTTATGGCTACACCTTC. Translated: CASSQGTVVYGYTF. The full variable domain, completed using reference TRBV3-1 and TRBJ1-2, is DTAVSQTPKYLVTQMGNDKSIKCEQNLGHDTMYWYKQDSKKFLKIMFSYNNKELIINETVPNRFSPKSPDKAHLNLHINSLELGDSAVYFCASSQGTVVYGYTFGSGTRLTVV.

This chain joins TRBV28 and TRBJ2-1; D perhaps matches TRBD1 (5 bases). The CDR3 spans 13 residues. CDR1 is MDHEN, CDR2 SYDVKM, per germline. V shed 6 bases and J shed 7 bases, with 13 bases lying between them. This chain's CDR3 is CASRVSGANEQFF. CDR3 in DNA: TGTGCCAGCAGAGTCTCTGGGGCAAATGAGCAGTTCTTC. Based on the CDR3 plus reference TRBV28 and TRBJ2-1, the full variable domain is DVKVTQSSRYLVKRTGEKVFLECVQDMDHENMFWYRQDPGLGLRLIYFSYDVKMKEKGDIPEGYSVSREKKERFSLILESASTNQTSMYLCASRVSGANEQFFGPGTRLTVL.

The sample holds a few counts of this clonotype. The chain has TRBV12-3 or TRBV12-4 and TRBJ2-1; 13 positions match TRBD2. The CDR3 runs 18 residues. The J segment lost 0 bases and the V segment lost 6 bases, leaving 8 bases of the junction unmatched. The CDR3 sequence: CASRSRLAGGLSYNEQFF. The CDR3 DNA is TGTGCCAGCAGGAGCCGACTAGCGGGAGGCCTCTCCTACAATGAGCAGTTCTTC.

There are a few counts of this clonotype. This CDR3 is CASSLLGTGNINEQFF. The DNA of the CDR3 is TGTGCCAGCAGCTTACTTGGGACAGGGAATATAAATGAGCAGTTCTTC. The chain carries TRBV7-9 and TRBJ2-1, with 9 bases identical to TRBD1. The CDR3 contains 16 residues. CDR1 is SEHNR, CDR2 FQNEAQ, per germline (reference sequence). V shed 2 bases and J 7 bases; nucleotides not matched to a gene: 9.

CDR3 region: CASSSLAGVYNEQFF. The CDR3 region has the DNA TGTGCCAGCAGCTCCCTAGCGGGGGTCTACAATGAGCAGTTCTTC. This rearrangement joins TRBV3-1 to TRBJ2-1; 10 bases fit TRBD2. CDR1 is LGHDT and CDR2 is YNNKEL in the germline V gene (reference sequence). V was pared by 5 bases and J by 3 bases, with 4 bases of the junction left unmatched. The CDR3 extends over 15 amino acids.